The rows below give T cell receptor beta chains drawn from one sample of a study of technical replicates of blood from a handful of donors. Data came from immunoSEQ multiplex PCR; TCRdb stores just in-frame clones and leaves some out. The sample records some 77,000 clones, roughly 96% being singletons. Sequenced material: T cells isolated from PBMCs. The source of these receptors is a human donor in good health. The CDR3 runs from the conserved cysteine through the conserved F or W.

TRBJ2-7	TRBV9	CASSVRSSSYEQYF
TRBJ2-5	TRBV9	CASSVAGGPPQETQYF
TRBJ1-1	TRBV10-3	CAISYRGPTEAFF
TRBJ2-5	TRBV9	CASSVILGGRETQYF
TRBJ1-2	TRBV28	CASSEPGRNGYTF
TRBJ2-7	TRBV7-4	CASSSPFGSSYEQYF
TRBJ1-2	TRBV2	CASLLTGGDYGYTF
TRBJ2-1	TRBV27	CASSRIIPPGNEQFF
TRBJ2-7	TRBV30	CAWSVGGEQYF
TRBJ2-2	TRBV19	CAIFLLNTGELFF
TRBJ1-1	TRBV29-1	CSVQGLGTEAFF
TRBJ2-1	TRBV7-2	CASSLSGSGYNEQFF
TRBJ1-5	TRBV6-5	CASSSSGGVNQPQHF
TRBJ2-1	TRBV9	CASSVGTGLANEQFF
TRBJ2-7	TRBV7-9	CASSLVIGGDAEQYF
TRBJ1-3	TRBV11-3	CASSEGVNSGNTIYF
TRBJ1-1	TRBV7-8	CASSLAGATAWAFF
TRBJ2-7	TRBV4-1	CASSQEEGSLLYSYELGEQYF
TRBJ2-7	TRBV20-1	CSGRSSYEQYF
TRBJ1-2	TRBV5-1	CASSRDSNYGYTF
TRBJ1-5	TRBV27	CASSLSPDRPQHF
TRBJ2-5	TRBV7-6	CASSLVRGQETQYF
TRBJ2-6	TRBV10-3	CAISSTGIGANVLTF
TRBJ2-7	TRBV4-1	CASSQTGVGTYEQYF
TRBJ2-1	TRBV10-2	CASIDGTSGANEQFF
TRBJ2-6	TRBV2	CASSLSGANVLTF
TRBJ2-7	TRBV28	CASSLTPRQGIDEQYF
TRBJ2-7	TRBV11-2	CASSLVGGGPYEQYF
TRBJ2-1	TRBV30	CAWAGPAYNEQFF
TRBJ2-1	TRBV5-4	CASSSGLAGEIEQFF
TRBJ1-5	TRBV7-9	CASSPRQGRDQPQHF
TRBJ2-7	TRBV6-4	CASSVVTGHEQYF
TRBJ1-4	TRBV4-1	CASTPLDRGGEKLFF
TRBJ2-7	TRBV6-5	CASSGTHYEQYF
TRBJ2-7	TRBV10-1	CASSSSSGTSGKQYF
TRBJ2-7	TRBV4-2	CASSQSTSGTSYEQYF
TRBJ2-7	TRBV10-3	CAISGDRDTSEQYF
TRBJ2-1	TRBV10-3	CAIRPDHKGDNEQFF
TRBJ1-5	TRBV2	CASSEARGTNQPQHF
TRBJ2-3	TRBV11-3	CASSLAPGVDTQYF
TRBJ2-7	TRBV19	CATLGDSYEQYF
TRBJ2-1	TRBV19	CASRPTRSSYNEQFF
TRBJ2-1	TRBV6-1	CASSARTSHNEQFF
TRBJ2-3	TRBV18	CASSLNPRGTDTQYF
TRBJ1-1	TRBV11-3	CASTGTVNTEAFF
TRBJ2-7	TRBV5-4	CASSSGTGLYEQYF
TRBJ2-4	TRBV11-2	CASSSIKFGGRAKNIQYF
TRBJ2-1	TRBV7-6	CASSLGGSGNEQFF
TRBJ2-3	TRBV5-6	CASSSGQGLGQYF
TRBJ2-1	TRBV5-1	CASSVRVNNEQFF
TRBJ2-1	TRBV2	CASQRERGEQFF
TRBJ2-7	TRBV10-3	CAISVGSRDEQYF